This T cell receptor (beta chain) is drawn from a study of a mutant IDH1 vaccine in newly diagnosed glioma (dated by TCRdb to about 2021). A note on the overall study: Eight vaccinations were administered to patients in weeks 1, 3, 5, 7, 11, 15, 19 and 23, corresponding to visits V03 through V10. Vaccination started 4-6 weeks after radiotherapy alone, or was given together with temozolomide cycles in the groups whose treatment included chemotherapy. Before enrollment, patients had received standard therapy of radiotherapy alone, temozolomide alone, or radiochemotherapy with temozolomide; most received the combination. For exploratory analyses, longitudinal TCRB deep sequencing was carried out in about two dozen treated patients wherever samples were available. Of the roughly 31 treated patients, roughly 60% were male and about 40% were female, and the mean age was around 40 years. Peripheral blood samples were drawn at six visits, namely V03 (baseline), V05, V07, V10, V12 and V13. The paper's findings and limits, for the study overall: Vaccine-induced immune responses across multiple MHC alleles were detected in 93.3% of patients. According to the authors, sample limitations meant that analyses of patient blood samples could not be reproduced. Availability determined which PBMC samples were chosen for TCRB deep sequencing. Changes in the top peripheral T cell clonotypes picked up by TCRB sequencing did not appear to be linked to pseudoprogression.

In the paper's terms, the time point label means: week 23, last vaccination. A 20-mer mutant IDH1 peptide at 300 micrograms in Montanide made up each vaccine dose, which was injected subcutaneously together with topical imiquimod. Donors had newly diagnosed WHO grade 3 or 4 IDH1-mutant astrocytomas with loss of nuclear ATRX. The samples were drawn from NOA16, a multicentre, single-arm, open-label phase I trial in Germany that tested a mutant IDH1 peptide vaccine in humans for the first time. The DNeasy Blood and Tissue Kit was used to extract genomic DNA from EDTA blood for TCRB sequencing. Points on this clone: Its antigen is currently not known. Base qualities were left out, and no much larger clone turns up one base away.

Between the V and J ends, shortened by 0 bases and 8 bases respectively, the junction contains 9 bases. The germline V gene gives CDR1 as SGDLS and CDR2 as YYNGEE. The CDR3 has 13 amino acids, counting the end cysteine and phenylalanine. Of all the DNA, just the CDR3 is kept, 39 bases in frame from base 1. Library generation was performed with the immunoSEQ multiplex PCR assay. Rearranged TCR beta chain sequences were amplified with the hsTCRB Kit following the manufacturer's protocol. TCRB libraries were sequenced on an Illumina MiSeq. Per the original workflow: The kit vendor's proprietary platform handled demultiplexing, trimming and gene mapping. TCRdb took over this immuneACCESS table, retaining in-frame rearrangements with V and J assigned. Such tables are incomplete; in checked studies, under half of the missing clones stem from an unresolved V gene, and the remainder is unexplained. From that table come the V and J calls and clone size; the DNA was used to work out D and trimming. This sample is represented by roughly 60,000 clones; about 85% of them were singletons. Together, the top ten hold approximately 3.8% of the sample.

The sequence was obtained from a young man with glioma. Sequenced here: PBMCs, sampled from a glioma patient whose treatment included an IDH1 peptide vaccine. In this chain, TRBV9 is recombined with TRBJ1-3, with a tentative D gene TRBD1 over 5 matching bases. The CDR3 is CASSVAGRHTIYF. The DNA sequence follows: TGTGCCAGCAGCGTAGCAGGGAGACACACCATATATTTT.